The rows below give T cell receptor beta chains drawn from one sample of a study of cytomegalovirus exposure and HLA in healthy donors. The method was immunoSEQ multiplex PCR; TCRdb's version includes in-frame clones alone and lacks a portion of them. Of 250,000 to 350,000 clones listed, 86% are singletons. Sequenced sample: PBMCs. The receptor source for this set is a middle-aged man in good health and CMV-seropositive. Both conserved end residues are part of each CDR3. Each record gives: clone size, J gene, V gene, D gene, CDR3 protein, CDR3 DNA. A D gene is named only where the DNA matches it firmly. Rows give clone size only sometimes, using once, few, many, or a class for an expanded clone.

clone_size: -
j_call: TRBJ2-5
v_call: TRBV29-1
d_call: TRBD2
cdr3_aa: CSVARLAGGSRETQYF
cdr3_nt: TGCAGCGTCGCACGACTAGCGGGAGGGAGTAGAGAGACCCAGTACTTC

clone_size: -
j_call: TRBJ2-2
v_call: TRBV9
d_call: TRBD2
cdr3_aa: CASSETTSGATGELFF
cdr3_nt: TGTGCCAGCAGCGAGACGACTAGCGGGGCCACCGGGGAGCTGTTTTTT

clone_size: once
j_call: TRBJ1-2
v_call: TRBV11-1
d_call: -
cdr3_aa: CASSLSGTNYGYTF
cdr3_nt: TGTGCCAGCAGCTTGTCCGGGACTAACTATGGCTACACCTTC

clone_size: once
j_call: TRBJ2-1
v_call: TRBV27
d_call: -
cdr3_aa: CASSLWTVAPNNEQFF
cdr3_nt: TGTGCCAGCAGTCTCTGGACAGTGGCCCCAAACAATGAGCAGTTCTTC

clone_size: -
j_call: TRBJ2-2
v_call: TRBV5-1
d_call: TRBD1
cdr3_aa: CASNGQGAGTGELFF
cdr3_nt: TGCGCCAGCAACGGACAGGGGGCTGGGACCGGGGAGCTGTTTTTT

clone_size: -
j_call: TRBJ2-3
v_call: TRBV7-6
d_call: -
cdr3_aa: CASSLPGDTQYF
cdr3_nt: TGTGCCAGCAGTTTGCCCGGGGATACGCAGTATTTT

clone_size: -
j_call: TRBJ2-7
v_call: TRBV19
d_call: TRBD1
cdr3_aa: CASRSTGGNYEQYF
cdr3_nt: TGTGCCAGTAGATCAACAGGGGGCAACTACGAGCAGTACTTC

clone_size: -
j_call: TRBJ2-2
v_call: TRBV5-1
d_call: -
cdr3_aa: CASSTPQGVGNTGELFF
cdr3_nt: TGCGCCAGCAGCACCCCCCAGGGCGTAGGGAACACCGGGGAGCTGTTTTTT

clone_size: -
j_call: TRBJ2-3
v_call: TRBV4-1
d_call: TRBD2
cdr3_aa: CASSHPLTSGRGHTDTQYF
cdr3_nt: TGCGCCAGCAGCCATCCCCTTACTAGCGGGAGGGGGCACACAGATACGCAGTATTTT

clone_size: -
j_call: TRBJ2-3
v_call: TRBV18
d_call: TRBD1
cdr3_aa: CASSVQGARDTQYF
cdr3_nt: TGTGCCAGCTCAGTACAGGGGGCCCGGGATACGCAGTATTTT

clone_size: -
j_call: TRBJ2-7
v_call: TRBV27
d_call: -
cdr3_aa: CASSLTLAYEQYF
cdr3_nt: TGTGCCAGCAGTTTAACTCTAGCGTACGAGCAGTACTTC

clone_size: -
j_call: TRBJ2-1
v_call: TRBV19
d_call: TRBD2
cdr3_aa: CASSIAREGHEQFF
cdr3_nt: TGTGCCAGTAGTATAGCGCGGGAGGGCCATGAGCAGTTCTTC

clone_size: -
j_call: TRBJ2-7
v_call: TRBV18
d_call: TRBD2
cdr3_aa: CASSPGLAGGSYEQYF
cdr3_nt: TGTGCCAGCTCACCAGGACTAGCGGGAGGGTCGTACGAGCAGTACTTC

clone_size: -
j_call: TRBJ2-1
v_call: TRBV5-1
d_call: TRBD2
cdr3_aa: CASSLMTSGSPNSYNEQFF
cdr3_nt: TGCGCCAGCAGCCTTATGACTAGCGGGAGTCCCAACTCCTACAATGAGCAGTTCTTC

clone_size: few
j_call: TRBJ2-7
v_call: TRBV6-1
d_call: -
cdr3_aa: CASSEGRGHEQYF
cdr3_nt: TGTGCCAGCAGTGAGGGCAGGGGACACGAGCAGTACTTC

clone_size: -
j_call: TRBJ1-2
v_call: TRBV27
d_call: TRBD1
cdr3_aa: CASRDRARGQYSGYTF
cdr3_nt: TGTGCCAGCAGGGACAGGGCGCGGGGTCAGTACAGTGGCTACACCTTC

clone_size: -
j_call: TRBJ2-7
v_call: TRBV9
d_call: TRBD2
cdr3_aa: CASSVTGGGVYEQYF
cdr3_nt: TGTGCCAGCAGCGTAACGGGAGGAGGTGTGTACGAGCAGTACTTC

clone_size: -
j_call: TRBJ2-1
v_call: TRBV4-2
d_call: TRBD2
cdr3_aa: CASSQDRRTSNEQFF
cdr3_nt: TGTGCCAGCAGCCAAGATCGGCGGACTAGTAATGAGCAGTTCTTC

clone_size: -
j_call: TRBJ2-7
v_call: TRBV2
d_call: TRBD1
cdr3_aa: CASSEASRGHHEQYF
cdr3_nt: TGTGCCAGCAGTGAAGCGAGCAGGGGGCACCACGAGCAGTACTTC

clone_size: -
j_call: TRBJ2-7
v_call: TRBV18
d_call: TRBD1
cdr3_aa: CASSPRQGAPYEQYF
cdr3_nt: TGTGCCAGCTCACCCAGACAGGGGGCCCCCTACGAGCAGTACTTC

clone_size: -
j_call: TRBJ1-2
v_call: TRBV19
d_call: -
cdr3_aa: CASSSRRGGVEGYTF
cdr3_nt: TGTGCCAGTAGCTCCCGGCGGGGAGGGGTTGAAGGCTACACCTTC

clone_size: once
j_call: TRBJ1-4
v_call: TRBV5-6
d_call: -
cdr3_aa: CATHRRGRSEKLFF
cdr3_nt: TGTGCCACCCACCGACGCGGTAGGAGTGAAAAACTGTTTTTT

clone_size: -
j_call: TRBJ1-2
v_call: TRBV5-1
d_call: -
cdr3_aa: CASSFTGNNYGYTF
cdr3_nt: TGCGCCAGCAGCTTTACAGGGAACAACTATGGCTACACCTTC

clone_size: -
j_call: TRBJ2-7
v_call: TRBV19
d_call: TRBD1
cdr3_aa: CASSLRTGAEQYF
cdr3_nt: TGTGCCAGTAGTCTCCGGACAGGGGCCGAGCAGTACTTC

clone_size: -
j_call: TRBJ1-2
v_call: TRBV15
d_call: TRBD1
cdr3_aa: CATSRDRQGNGYTF
cdr3_nt: TGTGCCACCAGCAGAGATCGACAGGGTAATGGCTACACCTTC

clone_size: -
j_call: TRBJ1-2
v_call: TRBV7-9
d_call: -
cdr3_aa: CASSSGETYGYTF
cdr3_nt: TGTGCCAGCAGCTCAGGGGAAACCTATGGCTACACCTTC

clone_size: -
j_call: TRBJ1-1
v_call: TRBV7-9
d_call: TRBD1
cdr3_aa: CASSQGAPTEAFF
cdr3_nt: TGTGCCAGCAGCCAGGGGGCGCCGACTGAAGCTTTCTTT

clone_size: once
j_call: TRBJ2-7
v_call: TRBV5-1
d_call: TRBD1
cdr3_aa: CASREHRGYEQYF
cdr3_nt: TGCGCCAGCAGGGAACACAGGGGGTACGAGCAGTACTTC

clone_size: once
j_call: TRBJ2-3
v_call: TRBV29-1
d_call: -
cdr3_aa: CSVEDSADTQYF
cdr3_nt: TGCAGCGTTGAAGATAGCGCAGATACGCAGTATTTT

clone_size: -
j_call: TRBJ2-7
v_call: TRBV2
d_call: TRBD2
cdr3_aa: CASSDFTSGRGEQYF
cdr3_nt: TGTGCCAGCAGCGACTTTACTAGCGGGAGGGGCGAGCAGTACTTC

clone_size: -
j_call: TRBJ2-3
v_call: TRBV5-5
d_call: TRBD2
cdr3_aa: CASSLLAGLTDTQYF
cdr3_nt: TGTGCCAGCAGCTTGTTAGCGGGACTCACAGATACGCAGTATTTT

clone_size: few
j_call: TRBJ1-1
v_call: TRBV29-1
d_call: -
cdr3_aa: CSVPRSGGRHTNTEAFF
cdr3_nt: TGCAGCGTGCCCAGAAGTGGAGGACGGCATACGAACACTGAAGCTTTCTTT

clone_size: -
j_call: TRBJ2-5
v_call: TRBV7-2
d_call: TRBD2
cdr3_aa: CASTLAGVWETQYF
cdr3_nt: TGTGCCAGCACTCTAGCGGGAGTCTGGGAGACCCAGTACTTC

clone_size: -
j_call: TRBJ2-5
v_call: TRBV18
d_call: TRBD1
cdr3_aa: CASSSRQGARETQYF
cdr3_nt: TGTGCCAGCTCATCAAGACAGGGGGCGCGGGAGACCCAGTACTTC

clone_size: -
j_call: TRBJ1-1
v_call: TRBV10-3
d_call: -
cdr3_aa: CAISVETGDEAFF
cdr3_nt: TGTGCCATCAGTGTCGAGACAGGCGATGAAGCTTTCTTT

clone_size: -
j_call: TRBJ2-1
v_call: TRBV6-1
d_call: TRBD2
cdr3_aa: CASSEDGGWGGNLVNEQFF
cdr3_nt: TGTGCCAGCAGTGAAGATGGGGGTTGGGGGGGGAACCTTGTAAATGAGCAGTTCTTC

clone_size: -
j_call: TRBJ2-7
v_call: TRBV6-1
d_call: -
cdr3_aa: CASSSTDSYEQYF
cdr3_nt: TGTGCCAGCAGTTCGACTGACTCCTACGAGCAGTACTTC

clone_size: -
j_call: TRBJ1-1
v_call: TRBV29-1
d_call: TRBD1
cdr3_aa: CSVEAGGNTEAFF
cdr3_nt: TGCAGCGTTGAGGCAGGGGGGAACACTGAAGCTTTCTTT

clone_size: -
j_call: TRBJ2-1
v_call: TRBV28
d_call: TRBD1
cdr3_aa: CAGRAGGDVGEQFF
cdr3_nt: TGTGCCGGTCGCGCAGGGGGAGATGTGGGTGAGCAGTTCTTC

clone_size: -
j_call: TRBJ2-2
v_call: TRBV5-1
d_call: -
cdr3_aa: CASSGAVANTGELFF
cdr3_nt: TGCGCCAGCAGCGGGGCAGTCGCGAACACCGGGGAGCTGTTTTTT

clone_size: -
j_call: TRBJ1-1
v_call: TRBV29-1
d_call: -
cdr3_aa: CSVERRLNTEAFF
cdr3_nt: TGCAGCGTTGAGAGGCGGCTGAACACTGAAGCTTTCTTT